Below, one TCR beta chain is given with its context. The record originates from a study of high-grade serous ovarian cancer treatment subgroups. Germline CDR1 reads LGHNA; CDR2 reads YNFKEQ. The CDR3 runs to 15 residues. Deletions cut 1 base from V and 5 bases from J, with 12 bases between. Tumor samples were taken before definitive surgery or chemotherapy. Using immunoSEQ multiplex PCR, the repertoire was profiled, and TCRdb retains in-frame clones only, with some absent. Of about 4,000 clones in the sample, approximately 70% are singletons; the top ten hold 13% to 15%. The V call is TRBV4-2, the J call TRBJ1-5; D possibly corresponds to TRBD1 (6 bases). Sequenced: tumor tissue. The receptor comes from a human donor with high-grade serous ovarian cancer. CDR3 sequence: CASSQVGGGDQPQHF. CDR3 DNA sequence: TGTGCCAGCAGCCAAGTTGGAGGGGGGGATCAGCCCCAGCATTTT.